Listed here is a single TCR beta chain. As originally analysed: Cell counts per sample came from amplifying reference gene primers. TCRdb's copy holds only in-frame clones and misses some; the assay was immunoSEQ multiplex PCR. D and trimming come from the DNA, and the V and J calls and clone size come from that table. The table includes around 400,000 clones, nearly 90% detected once. These data come from a study of blood T cell repertoires in COVID-19. Whole-study context: Sample material is recorded as cDNA or gDNA derived from T cells, B-cell-depleted T cells, or PBMCs.

There are 15 residues in the CDR3. The germline gives CDR1 ENHRY, CDR2 SYGVKD. J lost 7 bases, V lost 1 base, and 8 bases had no gene match. This clonotype originated in a young woman who had recovered from COVID-19. J is TRBJ1-2 and V is TRBV10-3; TRBD1 matches at 8 bases. The sequenced sample was PBMCs or T cells enriched from blood (not recorded which). CDR3: CAISEFGTGSVGYTF. The CDR3 DNA reads TGTGCCATCAGTGAGTTTGGGACAGGCTCGGTTGGCTACACCTTC.